This TCR beta chain derives from a study of somatic mutations in cytotoxic T cells in rheumatoid arthritis. Overall study: Each patient's diagnosis was followed right away by a blood draw (approximately 27 ml EDTA), before any treatment.

Study findings and constraints: Increasing age coincided with elevated CD8+ clonality among rheumatoid arthritis patients, though not among healthy controls. Among fewer than 75 patients, about eight showed a largest CD8+ clone that surpassed 20% of CD8+ cells.

Clones were sequenced by immunoSEQ multiplex PCR, and TCRdb holds only the in-frame ones, with some missing. This sample carries about 10,000 clones, approximately 90% of them seen once, and the ten largest clones take about 14%. This clone was seen once. Its specificity is unknown. Sequenced input: CD8+ T cells sorted from blood. This TCR came from a young woman with rheumatoid arthritis.

DNA of the CDR3: TGTGCCCACTCGCTTGATCCCGCTGTTGCTGGGGCCAACGTCCTGACTTTC. Translated: CAHSLDPAVAGANVLTF. The chain employs TRBV10-3 and TRBJ2-6; D gene ambiguous. Germline V lookup: CDR1 ENHRY, CDR2 SYGVKD. The CDR3 is made up of 17 amino acids. V lost 11 bases, J lost 2 bases, and 22 bases lay in between.